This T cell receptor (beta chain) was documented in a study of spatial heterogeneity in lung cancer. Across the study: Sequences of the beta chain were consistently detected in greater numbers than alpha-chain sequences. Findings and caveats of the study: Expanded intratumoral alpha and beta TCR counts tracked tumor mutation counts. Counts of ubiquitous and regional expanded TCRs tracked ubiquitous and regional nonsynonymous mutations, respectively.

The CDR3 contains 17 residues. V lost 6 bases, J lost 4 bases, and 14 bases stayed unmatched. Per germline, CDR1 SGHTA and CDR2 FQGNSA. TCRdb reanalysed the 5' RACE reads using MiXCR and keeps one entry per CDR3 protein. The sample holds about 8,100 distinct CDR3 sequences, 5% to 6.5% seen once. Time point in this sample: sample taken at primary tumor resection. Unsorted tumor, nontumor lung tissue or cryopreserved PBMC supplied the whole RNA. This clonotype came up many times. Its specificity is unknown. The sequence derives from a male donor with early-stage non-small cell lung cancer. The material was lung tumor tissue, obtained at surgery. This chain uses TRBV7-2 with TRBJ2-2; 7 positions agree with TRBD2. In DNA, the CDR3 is TGTGCCAGCAGGCGCACAATAAGCAGGGAGGGCACCGGGGAGCTGTTTTTT. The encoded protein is CASRRTISREGTGELFF. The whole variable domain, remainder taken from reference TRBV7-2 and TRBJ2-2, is GAGVSQSPSNKVTEKGKDVELRCDPISGHTALYWYRQSLGQGLEFLIYFQGNSAPDKSGLPSDRFSAERTGGSVSTLTIQRTQQEDSAVYLCASRRTISREGTGELFFGEGSRLTVL.